These 14 T cell receptor beta chains share one sample of origin, sequenced in a study of T cells in Graves' hyperthyroidism and ophthalmopathy. TCR beta CDR3 sequences were amplified from RNA transcripts. HTBI primers were the set used in a first-round RT-PCR of the TCR CDR3. TCRdb redid the calling of the multiplex PCR reads with MiXCR, one entry per CDR3 protein. This table has 800,000 or so distinct CDR3 sequences, roughly 40% appearing once. Sequenced sample: blood. These receptors came from a man in his late teens or twenties with Graves' hyperthyroidism.

This clonotype was counted at least ten times. The chain has TRBV29-1 and TRBJ2-2; D possibly corresponds to TRBD2 (5 bases). The CDR3 runs to 13 residues. Germline V lookup: CDR1 SQVTM, CDR2 ANQGSEA. V shed 4 bases and J shed 4 bases, with 10 bases lying between them. The CDR3 DNA reads as TGCAGCGTTGGTGGAGGAGTCACCGGGGAGCTGTTTTTT. Encoded protein: CSVGGGVTGELFF.

With regard to this clonotype: A read error is likely, as this CDR3 ends without the conserved phenylalanine or tryptophan. No DNA is shown, since the ends of the CDR3 on it are uncertain; the CDR3 is the one TCRdb lists. This sequence joins TRBV5-6 and TRBJ1-1; TRBD1 is taken as the D call from the table, unchecked against the DNA. The V gene's germline CDR1 is SGHDT and CDR2 YYEEEE. The CDR3 region is 14 residues in length, termini included. CDR3 protein: CASSVLRAGTVRTV.

The J gene is TRBJ1-2, the V gene TRBV5-1; D unclear. Trimming stripped 0 bases from V and 6 bases from J, with 12 bases between. The germline V gene encodes CDR1 SGHRS and CDR2 YFSETQ. The CDR3 covers 14 residues. CDR3 protein: CASSLGISGHGYTF. CDR3 DNA sequence: TGCGCCAGCAGCTTGGGGATCAGTGGTCATGGCTACACCTTC. The variable domain in full, with the rest retrieved from reference TRBV5-1 and TRBJ1-2, is KAGVTQTPRYLIKTRGQQVTLSCSPISGHRSVSWYQQTPGQGLQFLFEYFSETQRNKGNFPGRFSGRQFSNSRSEMNVSTLELGDSALYLCASSLGISGHGYTFGSGTRLTVV.

V usage is TRBV27 and J usage is TRBJ2-7; D not resolved. The CDR3 runs to 14 residues. Germline V gene sequence: CDR1 MNHEY, CDR2 SMNVEV (reference sequence). Trimming left V 5 bases short and J 2 bases short, with 13 bases between. CDR3 nucleotides: TGTGCCAGCAGTCGGGCGGACGGTGCCTACGAGCAGTACTTC. Translating gives CASSRADGAYEQYF.

The chain uses TRBV14 and TRBJ2-7; 9 nucleotides line up with TRBD1. Trimming at V came to 4 bases and at J to 9 bases, leaving 7 bases not matched to a gene. Germline CDR1 SGHDN, CDR2 FVKESK. The CDR3 length is 13 residues. The chain's CDR3 is CASSRWTGDGQYF. The DNA for the CDR3 is TGTGCCAGCAGCCGATGGACAGGGGACGGGCAGTACTTC.

This clonotype appeared once. The chain employs TRBV7-9 and TRBJ1-3; D call uncertain. V lost 3 bases to trimming and J lost 8 bases, with 14 bases between them. The germline CDR1 and CDR2 sequences are SEHNR and FQNEAQ (reference sequence). CDR3 length equals 14 residues. DNA for the CDR3: TGTGCCAGCAGCTTCGGACGGCAAGGCTACACCATATATTTT. Amino acids: CASSFGRQGYTIYF.

V and J are TRBV7-2 and TRBJ2-7, with 10 positions matching TRBD2. Germline CDR1 SGHTA, CDR2 FQGNSA. V shed 5 bases and J 3 bases; nucleotides not matched to a gene: 10. The CDR3 consists of 16 residues. CDR3 DNA sequence: TGTGCCAGCAGCCTTAGCGGGGGGACAGAGAACTACGAGCAGTACTTC. As protein: CASSLSGGTENYEQYF. Using reference TRBV7-2 and TRBJ2-7 for the parts outside the CDR3, the full variable domain is GAGVSQSPSNKVTEKGKDVELRCDPISGHTALYWYRQSLGQGLEFLIYFQGNSAPDKSGLPSDRFSAERTGGSVSTLTIQRTQQEDSAVYLCASSLSGGTENYEQYFGPGTRLTVT.

In the case of this clonotype: The conserved final phenylalanine or tryptophan is absent from the CDR3, which likely points to a read error. This chain links TRBV7-2 with TRBJ1-4; 7 nucleotides line up with TRBD1. This CDR3 has 17 residues. Germline-derived CDR1 and CDR2 are SGHTA and FQGNSA. Trimming cost V 4 bases and J 7 bases; bases outside gene matches: 15. The CDR3: CASSYNPGGDRAEKLFS. DNA of the CDR3: TGTGCCAGCAGCTATAACCCAGGGGGGGACCGCGCTGAAAAACTGTTTTCT.

This clonotype came up many times. This rearrangement joins TRBV9 to TRBJ2-7; TRBD1 matches 10 bases. V shed 3 bases, J shed 3 bases, and the junction held 3 bases outside the gene matches. Per germline, CDR1 SGDLS and CDR2 YYNGEE. CDR3 length equals 14 residues. The CDR3 here is CASSEGDRGYEQYF. The CDR3 DNA sequence: TGTGCCAGCAGCGAGGGGGACAGGGGCTACGAGCAGTACTTC.

This clonotype came up many times. This chain links TRBV19 with TRBJ2-6; the D is unclear. The CDR3 totals 15 residues. Trimming stripped 6 bases from V and 0 bases from J, with 9 bases between. Germline V CDR1 and CDR2: LNHDA, SQIVND (reference sequence). In DNA form, the CDR3 reads TGTGCCAGTAGCCTCATCAACTCTGGGGCCAACGTCCTGACTTTC. This sequence encodes CASSLINSGANVLTF.

This chain joins TRBV9 and TRBJ1-1; D is unresolved. Trimming removed 5 bases at V and 5 bases at J, with 13 bases between. CDR3 length: 13 amino acids. Germline CDR1 reads SGDLS; CDR2 reads YYNGEE. CDR3 in amino acids: CASSEVGWTEAFF. The CDR3 DNA sequence: TGTGCCAGCAGTGAAGTGGGGTGGACTGAAGCTTTCTTT.

This rearrangement joins TRBV20-1 to TRBJ1-5; D is ambiguous. The CDR3 is made up of 13 amino acids. The germline V and J ends were trimmed by 3 bases and 0 bases, with 6 bases remaining between them. Germline CDR1 and CDR2: DFQATT and SNEGSKA (reference sequence). The CDR3 sequence is CSARVNSNQPQHF. The CDR3 region has the DNA TGCAGTGCTAGGGTAAATAGCAATCAGCCCCAGCATTTT.

This chain joins TRBV7-9 and TRBJ2-2, with 12 bases identical to TRBD2. The germline V gene has CDR1 SEHNR and CDR2 FQNEAQ (reference sequence). This CDR3 is built from 16 residues. Trimming cost V 5 bases and J 8 bases; bases outside gene matches: 9. CDR3 loop: CASSQDWTSGMGELFF. The CDR3 nucleotides are TGTGCCAGCAGCCAAGACTGGACTAGCGGGATGGGGGAGCTGTTTTTT.

As to this clonotype: As the CDR3 is not closed by the conserved phenylalanine or tryptophan, this likely results from a read error. This chain joins TRBV9 and TRBJ1-1; 7 bases fit TRBD1. The CDR3 runs 14 residues. CDR1 and CDR2 from the germline V gene are SGDLS and YYNGEE. With V trimmed by 6 bases and J by 0 bases, 5 bases remained unmatched. The CDR3 protein is CASTPGGMNTEAFL. As DNA, the CDR3 is TGTGCCAGCACCCCAGGGGGGATGAACACTGAAGCTTTCCTT.